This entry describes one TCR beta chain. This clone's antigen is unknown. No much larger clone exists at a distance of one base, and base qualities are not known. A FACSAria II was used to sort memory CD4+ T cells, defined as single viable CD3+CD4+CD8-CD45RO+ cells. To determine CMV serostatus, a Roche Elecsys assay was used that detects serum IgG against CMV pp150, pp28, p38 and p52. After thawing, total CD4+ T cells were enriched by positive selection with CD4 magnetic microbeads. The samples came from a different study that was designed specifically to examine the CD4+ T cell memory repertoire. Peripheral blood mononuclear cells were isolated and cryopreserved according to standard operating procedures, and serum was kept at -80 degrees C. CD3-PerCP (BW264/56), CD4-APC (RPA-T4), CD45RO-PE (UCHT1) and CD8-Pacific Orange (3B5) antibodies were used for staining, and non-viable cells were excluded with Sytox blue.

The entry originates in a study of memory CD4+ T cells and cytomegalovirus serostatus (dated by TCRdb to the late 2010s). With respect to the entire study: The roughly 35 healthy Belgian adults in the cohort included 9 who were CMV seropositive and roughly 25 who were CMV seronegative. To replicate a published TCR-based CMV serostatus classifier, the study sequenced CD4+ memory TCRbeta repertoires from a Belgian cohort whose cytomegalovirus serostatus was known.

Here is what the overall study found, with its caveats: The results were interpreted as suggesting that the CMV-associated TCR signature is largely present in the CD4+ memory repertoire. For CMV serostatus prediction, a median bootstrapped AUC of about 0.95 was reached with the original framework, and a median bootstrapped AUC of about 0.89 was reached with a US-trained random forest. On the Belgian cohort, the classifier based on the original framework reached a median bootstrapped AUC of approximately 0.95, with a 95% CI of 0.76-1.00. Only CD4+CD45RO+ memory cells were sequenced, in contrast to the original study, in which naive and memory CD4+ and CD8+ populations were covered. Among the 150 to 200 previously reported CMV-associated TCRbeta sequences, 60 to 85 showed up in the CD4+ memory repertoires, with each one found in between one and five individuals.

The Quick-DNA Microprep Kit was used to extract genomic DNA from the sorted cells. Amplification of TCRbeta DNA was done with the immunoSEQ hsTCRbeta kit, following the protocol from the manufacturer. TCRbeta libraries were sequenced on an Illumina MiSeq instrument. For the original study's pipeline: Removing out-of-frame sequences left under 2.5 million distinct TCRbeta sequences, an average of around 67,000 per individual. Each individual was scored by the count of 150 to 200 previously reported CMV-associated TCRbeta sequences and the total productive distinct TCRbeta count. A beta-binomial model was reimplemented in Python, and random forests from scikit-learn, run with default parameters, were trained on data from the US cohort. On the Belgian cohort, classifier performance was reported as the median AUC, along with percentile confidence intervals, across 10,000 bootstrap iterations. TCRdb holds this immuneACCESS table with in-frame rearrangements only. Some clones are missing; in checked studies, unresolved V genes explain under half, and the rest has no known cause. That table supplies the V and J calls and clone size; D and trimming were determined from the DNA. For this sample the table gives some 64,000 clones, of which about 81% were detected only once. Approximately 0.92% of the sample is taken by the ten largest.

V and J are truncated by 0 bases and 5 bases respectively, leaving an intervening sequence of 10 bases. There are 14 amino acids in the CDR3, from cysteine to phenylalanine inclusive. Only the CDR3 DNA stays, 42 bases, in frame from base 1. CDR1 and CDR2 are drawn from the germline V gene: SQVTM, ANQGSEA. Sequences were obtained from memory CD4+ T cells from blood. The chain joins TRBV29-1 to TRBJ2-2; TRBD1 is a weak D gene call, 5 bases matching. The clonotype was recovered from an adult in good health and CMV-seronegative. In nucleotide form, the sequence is TGCAGCGTTGAAGAGCCCAGGGAAACCGGGGAGCTGTTTTTT. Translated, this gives CSVEEPRETGELFF.